This T cell receptor beta chain was found in a study of shared clonotypes between healthy human individuals. The repertoire was sequenced with immunoSEQ multiplex PCR; TCRdb's copy has only in-frame clones and lacks some. The sample holds about 2,500,000 clones, roughly 92% seen once. This clone appeared once. What it recognizes is unknown. This CDR3 contains 13 residues. Between the trimmed V and J ends, which lost 5 bases and 4 bases, there was a span of 8 bases. Germline V gene sequence: CDR1 SGHTA, CDR2 FQGNSA. Study results and caveats: Naive CD4 clonotypes overlapped across a handful of donors at around 4.7%. Richness estimates generally favored naive over memory subsets.

The genes are TRBV7-2 and TRBJ2-2, with a tentative D call TRBD2 (6 bases). Sequencing was carried out using naive CD4+ T cells sorted from blood. Subset defined: CD45RA+ positively selected. This sequence was found in a man aged 18 to 35 in good health. The CDR3 region has the DNA TGTGCCAGCAGCATTAGCGGCACCGGGGAGCTGTTTTTT. Residues: CASSISGTGELFF.